This entry features one TCR beta chain sequence. The data were obtained in a study of early T cells in non-severe SARS-CoV-2 infection. The overall study: Unsorted whole blood bulk RNA was sequenced, with unpaired chains.

This CDR3 has 12 residues. V was cut by 6 bases and J by 1 base, with 6 bases left in between. Germline assignment: CDR1 SQVTM and CDR2 ANQGSEA. MiXCR was run by TCRdb on the 5' RACE reads, yielding one entry per CDR3 protein. The sample includes tens of thousands of distinct CDR3 sequences, around 9.6% of them seen just once. The sequence derives from an adult who was a healthcare worker with PCR-confirmed SARS-CoV-2 infection or an uninfected control (not recorded which). The sequencing used whole blood, collected at baseline. This sequence joins TRBV29-1 and TRBJ2-2; D is unclear. CDR3 sequence: CSVSLNTGELFF. CDR3 DNA sequence: TGCAGCGTCAGTCTGAACACCGGGGAGCTGTTTTTT.